This TCR beta chain was sequenced for a study of Ad26.COV2.S vaccination and SARS-CoV-2 variants. Turning to the study itself: Participants got Ad26.COV2.S intramuscularly, once or twice 56 days apart.

This clone was detected only once. The antigen is undetermined. Treatment denoted: 15 to 20 received Ad26.COV2.S at low or high dose, single or two shots; a few received placebo; per-sample allocation not given. Following the first vaccine or placebo injection, samples were taken on day 63. Study-wide results and limits: Spike-specific TCR breadth ran higher among vaccine recipients than placebo recipients.

Some clones are missing from TCRdb's copy, which holds only in-frame ones; the method was immunoSEQ multiplex PCR. The table records about 250,000 clones, around 87% of them present only once. The CDR3 is made up of 15 amino acids. The V gene's germline CDR1 is LGHDT and CDR2 YNNKEL (reference sequence). V was trimmed by 4 bases and J by 0 bases, leaving 13 bases between them. The clonotype was recovered from a person between 18 and 65 years old who received the Ad26.COV2.S COVID-19 vaccine or a placebo. This rearrangement joins TRBV3-1 (or the pseudogene TRBV3-2) to TRBJ2-7, with D perhaps given as TRBD1 or TRBD2 (5 bases each). The sequencing here drew on peripheral blood, taken in a trial of Ad26.COV2.S vaccine versus placebo. DNA for the CDR3: TGTGCCAGCAGCCGTCCCGGGACGGGCTCCTACGAGCAGTACTTC. Its protein is CASSRPGTGSYEQYF.